The sequence of this T cell receptor beta chain was determined in a study of CD8 T cells in Susac syndrome. As regards this clonotype: The target antigen is unknown.

Healthy donors were controls matched for age and sex. Isolation of CD8+ and CD4+ T cells was performed negatively, whereas enrichment of TEMRA cells was done by FACS. Trimming pared 6 bases from V and 2 bases from J, leaving 13 bases between. The germline gives CDR1 DFQATT, CDR2 SNEGSKA (reference sequence). The CDR3 is 13 amino acids. The RNA input was roughly 0.45 to 1 ug, and it was reverse transcribed with random hexamers. The TCR beta CDR3 was amplified by immunoSEQ multiplex PCR across 54 Vbeta, 13 Jbeta. In TCRdb, the immunoSEQ multiplex PCR reads were re-called with MiXCR into one record per CDR3 protein. The sample has about 200,000 distinct CDR3 sequences, 90% to 95% seen once. Study findings and constraints: The authors acknowledged that their TCR sequencing and HLA analysis involved a relatively small number of individuals.

The TCR comes from a human donor in good health. V gene TRBV20-1 combines with J gene TRBJ2-5; D perhaps matches TRBD2 (5 bases). The material sequenced was CD4+ T cells from PBMCs. The CDR3 loop is CSARGLVQETQYF. For the CDR3, the DNA is TGCAGTGCACGAGGACTGGTTCAAGAGACCCAGTACTTC.